The rows below give T cell receptor beta chains drawn from one sample of a study of T cell clusters in autoimmune cytopenias. One entry per CDR3 protein, without DNA, is what TCRdb gives after re-calling the multiplex PCR reads. This table lists under 6,500 distinct CDR3 sequences. Another study also made use of these data, one on T cell repertoires in aging, cancer and after chemotherapy.

The sequenced sample consisted of peripheral blood. These receptors were taken from a human donor in good health. Each CDR3 is given with its conserved first and last residue. Not all rows give a size; the values are once, few, many and, for expanded clones, a class.

TRBJ2-7 medium-sized TRBV29-1 CSGLTTYEQYF
TRBJ1-1 . TRBV10-3 CAISKQGVNTEAFF
TRBJ1-2 medium-sized TRBV29-1 CSAEAFEQAPYGYTF
TRBJ1-1 medium-sized TRBV27 CASIRVQGNTEAFF
TRBJ1-1 medium-sized TRBV19 CASRPGRTFMNTEAFF
TRBJ2-1 medium-sized TRBV27 CASSFRAGGTTSSYNEQFF
TRBJ2-2 . TRBV27 CASSDPSPGWSGELFF
TRBJ2-1 medium-sized TRBV24-1 CATMRGRTRHEQFF
TRBJ2-3 medium-sized TRBV15 CATSRGGAGGVTDTQYF
TRBJ1-1 . TRBV15 CATSRDRTGGTEAFF
TRBJ2-4 medium-sized TRBV5-5 CASSHQRTGVAKNIQYF
TRBJ1-6 medium-sized TRBV30 CAWSVQGNSPLHF
TRBJ1-1 . TRBV19 CASRGQGNTEAFF
TRBJ1-2 . TRBV20-1 CSALGQELHYGYTF
TRBJ2-3 . TRBV5-1 CASSEQGAGDTQYF
TRBJ1-2 . TRBV27 CASSSTGQGNYGYTF
TRBJ2-3 medium-sized TRBV18 CASSPVLAASTDTQYF
TRBJ1-1 . TRBV10-3 CAISESDRENTEAFF
TRBJ2-1 . TRBV20-1 CSAYRAPVEFF
TRBJ2-1 . TRBV5-1 CASSLSGTVYNEQFF
TRBJ1-3 medium-sized TRBV19 CASSLAQNSGNTIYF
TRBJ2-3 medium-sized TRBV5-6 CASRLGAGASTDTQYF